One T cell receptor beta chain is described in this entry. Its antigen is currently unknown. This record comes from a study of cytomegalovirus exposure and HLA in healthy donors. Study results and caveats: Associated with cytomegalovirus, according to the listing, were 150 to 200 TCR beta chains.

The PCR contained 60 Vbeta and 13 Jbeta primers. TCRdb's copy holds only in-frame clones and misses some; the assay was immunoSEQ multiplex PCR. The table lists approximately 150,000 clones, approximately 71% of them singletons, with just under 5% in the top ten. Sequencing was carried out using PBMCs. The receptor was isolated from a male donor in good health and CMV-seronegative.

In DNA, the CDR3 is TGTGCCAGCAGTAGTGCGGTAGAGCAGTTCTTC. Translation: CASSSAVEQFF. The chain combines TRBV25-1 with TRBJ2-1, with no clear D. The CDR3 sequence is 11 residues long. Germline V gene lookup returns CDR1 MGHDK and CDR2 SYGVNS. Trimming left V 5 bases short and J 10 bases short, with 9 bases between.